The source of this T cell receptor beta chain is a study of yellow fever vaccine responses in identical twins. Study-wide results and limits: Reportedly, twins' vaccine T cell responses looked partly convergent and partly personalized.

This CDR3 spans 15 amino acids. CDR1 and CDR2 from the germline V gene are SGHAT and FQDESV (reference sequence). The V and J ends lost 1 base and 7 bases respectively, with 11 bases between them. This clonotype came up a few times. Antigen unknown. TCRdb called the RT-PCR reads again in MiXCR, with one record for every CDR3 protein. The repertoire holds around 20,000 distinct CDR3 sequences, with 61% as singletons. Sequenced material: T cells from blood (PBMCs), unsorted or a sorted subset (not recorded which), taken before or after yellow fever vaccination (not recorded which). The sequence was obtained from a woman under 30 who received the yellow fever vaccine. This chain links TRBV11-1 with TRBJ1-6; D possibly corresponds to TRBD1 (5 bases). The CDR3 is CASSLVLQGNSPLHF. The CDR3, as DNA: TGTGCCAGCAGCTTAGTCCTGCAGGGAAATTCACCCCTCCACTTT.